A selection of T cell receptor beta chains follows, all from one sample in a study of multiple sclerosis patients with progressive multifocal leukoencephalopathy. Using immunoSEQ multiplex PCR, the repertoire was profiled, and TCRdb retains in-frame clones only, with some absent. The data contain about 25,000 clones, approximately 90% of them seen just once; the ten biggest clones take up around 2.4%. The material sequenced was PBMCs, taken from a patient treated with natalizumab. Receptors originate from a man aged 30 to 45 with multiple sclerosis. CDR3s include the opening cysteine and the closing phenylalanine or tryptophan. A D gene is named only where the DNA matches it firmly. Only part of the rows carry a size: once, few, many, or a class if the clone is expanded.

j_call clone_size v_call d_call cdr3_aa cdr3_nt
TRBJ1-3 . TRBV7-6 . CASSPPRGSGNTIYF TGTGCCAGCAGCCCCCCCAGGGGAAGTGGAAACACCATATATTTT
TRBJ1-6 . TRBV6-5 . CASSYDRGNSPLHF TGTGCCAGCAGTTACGACCGTGGGAATTCACCCCTCCACTTT
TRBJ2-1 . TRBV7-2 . CASSRRRNNEQFF TGTGCCAGCAGCCGGCGGCGCAACAATGAGCAGTTCTTC
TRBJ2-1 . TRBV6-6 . CASSDDRINEQFF TGTGCCAGCTCGGACGATAGGATCAATGAGCAGTTCTTC
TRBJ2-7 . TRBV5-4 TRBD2 CASSLRLAGGPGDEQYF TGTGCCAGCAGCTTAAGGCTAGCGGGAGGGCCGGGGGACGAGCAGTACTTC
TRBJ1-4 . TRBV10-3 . CAISGGGIEKLFF TGTGCCATCAGTGGGGGAGGAATTGAAAAACTGTTTTTT
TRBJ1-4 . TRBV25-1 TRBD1 CASSPQSGTGGEKLFF TGTGCCAGCAGCCCCCAATCCGGGACAGGGGGTGAAAAACTGTTTTTT
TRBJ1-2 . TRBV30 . CARGQKSNYGYTF TGTGCCCGAGGACAGAAATCTAACTATGGCTACACCTTC
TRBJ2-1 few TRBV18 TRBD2 CASSPRTSGESYNEQFF TGTGCCAGCTCACCACGAACTAGCGGAGAGTCCTACAATGAGCAGTTCTTC
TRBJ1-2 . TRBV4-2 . CASSQDESRGWAGYTF TGTGCCAGCAGCCAAGATGAGTCCAGGGGCTGGGCTGGCTACACCTTC
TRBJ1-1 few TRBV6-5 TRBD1 CASRGGGDEAFF TGTGCCAGTAGAGGGGGCGGGGATGAAGCTTTCTTT
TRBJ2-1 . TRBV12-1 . CASSFALAGENEQFF TGTGCCAGCAGCTTTGCCCTAGCGGGAGAGAATGAGCAGTTCTTC
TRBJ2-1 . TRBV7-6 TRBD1 CASSHDRGSGNEQFF TGTGCCAGCAGCCACGACAGGGGTTCAGGGAATGAGCAGTTCTTC
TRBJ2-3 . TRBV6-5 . CASSPLGVEDTQYF TGTGCCAGCAGTCCCTTGGGGGTGGAGGATACGCAGTATTTT
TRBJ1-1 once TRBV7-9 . CASRLGFNTEAFF TGTGCCAGCAGGTTGGGCTTCAACACTGAAGCTTTCTTT
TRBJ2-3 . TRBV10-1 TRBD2 CASSDAGADTQYF TGCGCCAGCAGTGACGCGGGAGCAGATACGCAGTATTTT
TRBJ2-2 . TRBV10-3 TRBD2 CAARRAGGHTGELFF TGTGCCGCACGGCGGGCGGGAGGGCACACCGGGGAGCTGTTTTTT
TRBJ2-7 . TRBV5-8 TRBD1 CASSLGQGAFSFYEQYF TGTGCCAGCAGCTTGGGACAGGGGGCCTTTTCATTTTACGAGCAGTACTTC
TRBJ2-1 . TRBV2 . CASSDRESDEQFF TGTGCCAGCAGTGACCGAGAGAGCGATGAGCAGTTCTTC
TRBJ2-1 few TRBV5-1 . CASSLGQFYNEQFF TGCGCCAGCAGCTTAGGGCAGTTCTACAATGAGCAGTTCTTC
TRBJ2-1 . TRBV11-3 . CASNSGTLSSNEQFF TGTGCCAGCAACTCGGGGACCCTTTCTTCGAATGAGCAGTTCTTC
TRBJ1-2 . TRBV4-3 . CASSQEVQGRFGYTF TGCGCCAGCAGCCAAGAGGTCCAGGGACGATTCGGCTACACCTTC
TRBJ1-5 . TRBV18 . CASSPTDYSNQPQHF TGTGCCAGCTCACCGACCGATTATAGCAATCAGCCCCAGCATTTT
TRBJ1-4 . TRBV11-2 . CASRTLRGRTNEKLFF TGTGCCAGCAGGACCCTGCGGGGAAGGACTAATGAAAAACTGTTTTTT
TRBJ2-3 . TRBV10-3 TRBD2 CAIRPGLAGGLSQQTSTDTQYF TGTGCCATCAGACCGGGACTAGCGGGAGGTTTATCCCAGCAGACTAGCACAGATACGCAGTATTTT
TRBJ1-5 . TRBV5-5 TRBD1 CASSLFPDRELSNQPQHF TGTGCCAGCAGCTTGTTCCCCGACAGGGAGTTGAGCAATCAGCCCCAGCATTTT
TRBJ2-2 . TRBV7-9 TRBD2 CASSNSGRWDTGELFF TGTGCCAGCAGCAATAGCGGGAGGTGGGACACCGGGGAGCTGTTTTTT
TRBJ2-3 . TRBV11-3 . CASSSSWFADTQYF TGTGCCAGCAGCTCCAGCTGGTTTGCAGATACGCAGTATTTT
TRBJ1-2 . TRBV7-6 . CASSRWKDGYTF TGTGCCAGCAGCCGGTGGAAGGATGGCTACACCTTC
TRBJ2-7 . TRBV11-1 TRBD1 CASSLKTGTPYEQYF TGTGCCAGCAGCCTTAAGACAGGGACACCCTACGAGCAGTACTTC
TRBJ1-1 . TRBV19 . CASSFQGGLSEAFF TGTGCCAGTAGTTTTCAAGGGGGACTCAGTGAAGCTTTCTTT
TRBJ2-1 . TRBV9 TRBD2 CASSVVREVGNDEQFF TGTGCCAGCAGCGTAGTTCGGGAGGTGGGAAACGATGAGCAGTTCTTC
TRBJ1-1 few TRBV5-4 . CASNPIPSGTEAFF TGTGCCAGCAACCCTATCCCTAGTGGCACTGAAGCTTTCTTT
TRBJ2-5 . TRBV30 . CAWRPPRRATPLETQYF TGTGCCTGGAGGCCCCCCAGGCGCGCCACCCCCCTGGAGACCCAGTACTTC
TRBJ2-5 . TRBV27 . CASSLDGSIQETQYF TGTGCCAGCAGTTTAGACGGGAGTATCCAAGAGACCCAGTACTTC
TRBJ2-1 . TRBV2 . CASSDLGLNEQFF TGTGCCAGCAGTGACTTGGGCCTCAATGAGCAGTTCTTC
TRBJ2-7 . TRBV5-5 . CASSLATRPDYEQYF TGTGCCAGCAGCTTGGCTACACGGCCCGACTACGAGCAGTACTTC
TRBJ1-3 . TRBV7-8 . CASSPRRLDSGNTIYF TGTGCCAGCAGCCCACGTAGGTTGGACTCTGGAAACACCATATATTTT
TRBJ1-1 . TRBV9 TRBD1 CASSTGTGVNPTEAFF TGTGCCAGCAGCACGGGGACAGGGGTAAACCCCACTGAAGCTTTCTTT
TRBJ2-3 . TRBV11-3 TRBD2 CASSGRDVGGFTDTQYF TGTGCCAGCAGCGGAAGGGATGTGGGAGGGTTCACAGATACGCAGTATTTT
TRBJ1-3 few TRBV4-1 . CASSQDSWGVAYSGNTIYF TGCGCCAGCAGCCAAGATTCTTGGGGGGTTGCTTACTCTGGAAACACCATATATTTT
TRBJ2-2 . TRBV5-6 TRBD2 CASSVGPGTSGFRGELFF TGTGCCAGCAGCGTTGGGCCCGGGACTAGCGGGTTTCGGGGGGAGCTGTTTTTT
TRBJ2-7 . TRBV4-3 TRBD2 CASSQEPREGRYEQYF TGCGCCAGCAGCCAAGAGCCTCGGGAGGGCCGTTACGAGCAGTACTTC
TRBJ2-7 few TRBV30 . CAWSGAGWSGDEQYF TGTGCCTGGAGTGGGGCCGGGTGGTCGGGTGACGAGCAGTACTTC
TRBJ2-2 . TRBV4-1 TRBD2 CASSQVSLAGVGYTGELFF TGCGCCAGCAGCCAAGTTAGCCTAGCGGGAGTCGGGTATACCGGGGAGCTGTTTTTT
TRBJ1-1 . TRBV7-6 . CASSFVGGNTEAFF TGTGCCAGCAGCTTTGTGGGGGGGAACACTGAAGCTTTCTTT
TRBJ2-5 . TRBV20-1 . CSARQKETQYF TGCAGTGCTAGACAGAAAGAGACCCAGTACTTC
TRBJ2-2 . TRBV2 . CASSEDRFLRSGELFF TGTGCCAGCAGTGAAGACAGATTCCTGCGATCCGGGGAGCTGTTTTTT
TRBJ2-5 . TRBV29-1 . CSARQGGAETQYF TGCAGCGCTCGACAGGGAGGAGCGGAGACCCAGTACTTC
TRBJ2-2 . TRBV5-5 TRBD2 CASSSRVSGRLSGELFF TGTGCCAGCAGCTCCCGGGTTAGCGGGAGGCTGTCCGGGGAGCTGTTTTTT
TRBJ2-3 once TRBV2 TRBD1 CASNPRTGGAADTQYF TGTGCCAGCAACCCCAGGACAGGGGGCGCCGCAGATACGCAGTATTTT
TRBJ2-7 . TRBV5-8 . CASSPQDAQYF TGTGCCAGCAGCCCCCAGGACGCGCAGTACTTC
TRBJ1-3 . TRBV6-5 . CASSYSGNSGNTIYF TGTGCCAGCAGTTACTCAGGGAACTCTGGAAACACCATATATTTT
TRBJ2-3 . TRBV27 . CASSLLEDGTDTQYF TGTGCCAGCAGTTTATTGGAAGACGGGACAGATACGCAGTATTTT
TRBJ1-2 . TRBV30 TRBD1 CAWTPPSRQGFIYGYTF TGTGCCTGGACCCCCCCCTCTCGACAGGGGTTTATCTATGGCTACACCTTC
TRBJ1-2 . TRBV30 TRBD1 CAWSKGTGRVYGYTF TGTGCCTGGAGCAAAGGGACAGGAAGGGTCTATGGCTACACCTTC
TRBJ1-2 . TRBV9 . CASSTRDHYGYTF TGTGCCAGCAGCACCAGGGATCACTATGGCTACACCTTC
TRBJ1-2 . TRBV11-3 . CASSLGVRGGDYGYTF TGTGCCAGCAGCTTAGGAGTTCGGGGCGGAGACTATGGCTACACCTTC